The 13 T cell receptor beta chains listed next were all sequenced from one sample in a study of post-analysis software for immune sequencing data. Unique molecular identifiers had been added to the TCR beta cDNA libraries. MiXCR, applied by TCRdb to the PCR reads, yields one record per CDR3 protein. This table holds under 650,000 distinct CDR3 sequences, around 40% found once. General study findings and limits: Roughly 5 TRBV segments occurring more often in patients than controls included TRBV5-6, TRBV5-1 and TRBV20-1.

Their antigens are not known. What was sequenced was blood. Receptors were obtained from a girl aged 5 to 17 with multiple sclerosis.

The chain uses TRBV3-1 and TRBJ1-2, with D perhaps TRBD1 (5 bases). The CDR3 spans 14 residues. CDR1 is LGHDT and CDR2 is YNNKEL in the germline V gene (reference sequence). Trimming cost V 3 bases and J 6 bases, with 14 bases left between them. The CDR3 protein is CASSHRELIDGYTF. In nucleotides, the CDR3 is TGTGCCAGCAGCCACAGGGAGCTGATTGATGGCTACACCTTC.

CDR3 amino acids: CASSPITGLVNNEQFF. CDR3 coding DNA: TGTGCCAGCAGCCCAATTACGGGACTAGTTAACAATGAGCAGTTCTTC. J is TRBJ2-1 and V is TRBV7-9, with 8 bases that match TRBD2. Germline trimming cut 5 bases from V and 5 bases from J; bases unmatched to any gene: 11. This CDR3 region has 16 residues. Germline V gene lookup returns CDR1 SEHNR and CDR2 FQNEAQ (reference sequence).

The J gene is TRBJ2-5, the V gene TRBV20-1; weak D call: TRBD1 (5 bases). There are 12 residues in the CDR3. V lost 1 base to trimming and J lost 5 bases, with 8 bases between them. Germline assignment: CDR1 DFQATT and CDR2 SNEGSKA (reference sequence). CDR3 bases: TGCAGTGCTAGAGGAGCAGGGGAGACCCAGTACTTC. It translates to CSARGAGETQYF.

This clonotype was counted between two and nine times. The chain has TRBV4-1 and TRBJ2-5; 11 bases line up with TRBD2. Germline V gene sequence: CDR1 MGHRA, CDR2 YSYEKL. Trimming removed 0 bases from V and 5 bases from J; junction bases left unmatched: 8. There are 17 residues in the CDR3. The CDR3: CASSQESSGGASETQYF. DNA for the CDR3: TGCGCCAGCAGCCAAGAAAGTAGCGGGGGGGCGTCGGAGACCCAGTACTTC.

In nucleotides, the CDR3 is TGCAGTGCTACCGGGACTAGCGGGGAAATATCCTCCTACAATGAGCAGTTCTTC. It codes for CSATGTSGEISSYNEQFF. This chain links TRBV20-1 with TRBJ2-1, with 13 bases matching TRBD2. Germline V gene data show CDR1 as DFQATT and CDR2 as SNEGSKA (reference sequence). The CDR3 covers 18 residues. V lost 4 bases, J lost 0 bases, and 9 bases stayed unmatched.

The chain joins TRBV11-3 to TRBJ1-1, with no clear D. The germline CDR1 and CDR2 sequences are SGHNT and YENEEA. CDR3 length: 13 residues. Trimming shortened V by 4 bases and J by 8 bases, and 14 bases separated the two germline ends. The CDR3, as DNA: TGTGCCAGCAGCTCTTACCCTGGCGCGGAAGCTTTCTTT. Its translation: CASSSYPGAEAFF.

This clonotype was recorded a few times. This chain connects TRBV20-1 to TRBJ2-4, with 9 bases identical to TRBD1. This CDR3 region has 14 residues. Germline CDR1 reads DFQATT; CDR2 reads SNEGSKA (reference sequence). V was clipped by 6 bases and J by 4 bases; unmatched bases: 7. The CDR3 coding sequence is TGCAGTGCCGAGACCGGACAGGGGAAAAACATTCAGTACTTC. Protein: CSAETGQGKNIQYF.

The rearrangement uses TRBV5-6 and TRBJ2-5; D unresolved. V was trimmed by 7 bases and J by 11 bases, leaving 15 bases between them. The CDR3 is made up of 11 amino acids. Germline V CDR1 and CDR2: SGHDT, YYEEEE. The CDR3 reads CASLFGDEQYF. CDR3 coding DNA: TGTGCCAGCCTTTTTGGAGATGAGCAGTACTTC.

The chain uses TRBV5-1 and TRBJ1-1; the D is unclear. CDR3 size: 14 residues. CDR1 is SGHRS, CDR2 YFSETQ, per germline. The V end lost 0 bases, the J end lost 3 bases, and 9 bases lay between the germline ends. The CDR3 sequence: CASSLVGLDTEAFF. The CDR3 DNA is TGCGCCAGCAGCTTGGTGGGGTTAGACACTGAAGCTTTCTTT.

This clonotype appeared a few times. The chain has TRBV10-3 and TRBJ1-2; D gene uncertain. The V gene's germline CDR1 is ENHRY and CDR2 SYGVKD. The V gene lost 7 bases and the J gene lost 2 bases, with 11 bases spanning the gap. CDR3 length: 13 residues. The CDR3 spells CAIKTYSNYGYTF. The CDR3 bases are TGTGCCATCAAGACCTATTCCAACTATGGCTACACCTTC.

Here the CDR3 reads CSANGLAATDTQYF. CDR3 DNA sequence: TGCAGTGCCAACGGACTAGCCGCCACAGATACGCAGTATTTT. The V and J genes are TRBV20-1 and TRBJ2-3; TRBD2 matches 8 bases. The CDR3 totals 14 residues. V trimming: 6 bases; J trimming: 2 bases; junction bases outside the gene matches: 7. Germline V gene sequence: CDR1 DFQATT, CDR2 SNEGSKA (reference sequence).

The chain joins TRBV12-3 or TRBV12-4 to TRBJ2-1, with a possible D match to TRBD1 (5 bases). The CDR3 covers 16 residues. The germline V and J ends were trimmed by 5 bases and 1 base, with 15 bases remaining between them. In nucleotides, the CDR3 is TGTGCCAGCAGTCAGGGTTGGGCGGAATCCTACAATGAGCAGTTCTTC. Translation gives CASSQGWAESYNEQFF.

The chain recombines TRBV6-6 with TRBJ2-4, with D perhaps TRBD1 or TRBD2 (5 bases each). The J call may not be correct, given that the DNA end is closer to TRBJ2-7. The CDR3 covers 16 residues. The V gene's germline CDR1 is MNHNY and CDR2 SVGAGI (reference sequence). This CDR3 reads CASSYSNPGPRDEQYF. In DNA, the CDR3 is TGTGCCAGCAGTTACTCGAATCCGGGGCCAAGGGACGAGCAGTACTTC.